The 25 T cell receptor beta chains presented below share a single source sample, sequenced in a study of graft-versus-host responses after intestinal transplantation (dated by TCRdb to the early 2020s). Their antigen targets remain unknown. Receptor amplification or capture employed the immunoSEQ multiplex PCR assay. Sourced from immuneACCESS, this table was stored by TCRdb with only in-frame sequences that have V and J called. A share of the clones is absent; for the studies checked, an unresolved V gene accounts for under half, and the remainder has no known explanation. This sample comprises approximately 97,000 clones, 92% of them detected only once. About 0.072% of the sample lies in the top ten. Interpreted using the paper, the time point label stands for: cells obtained before transplantation from donor or recipient. The sequencing used unstimulated CD8+ T cells sorted from spleen or lymph node cells, collected before transplant. Receptor source: a human donor who was the organ donor for an intestinal transplant.

The chain employs TRBV6-1 and TRBJ2-7; 7 bases are a match to TRBD2. V lost 1 base to trimming and J lost 2 bases; unmatched junction nucleotides: 8. In germline, CDR1 is MNHNS, CDR2 SASEGT. This CDR3 is built from 16 residues. CDR3 DNA: TGTGCCAGCAGTGAAGGGGTTAGGGGAGGGCCCTACGAGCAGTACTTC. This gives the protein CASSEGVRGGPYEQYF.

The chain links TRBV6-5 to TRBJ1-5, with 9 bases identical to TRBD1. The CDR3 has 14 amino acids. V shed 2 bases, J shed 6 bases, and the junction held 2 bases outside the gene matches. Germline assignment: CDR1 MNHEY and CDR2 SVGAGI. The CDR3 spells CASSYGQGSQPQHF. DNA for the CDR3: TGTGCCAGCAGTTACGGACAGGGGAGTCAGCCCCAGCATTTT.

The chain joins TRBV7-2 to TRBJ2-1; 7 nucleotides align to TRBD1. The CDR3 is 15 residues long. Germline CDR1 SGHTA, CDR2 FQGNSA. V lost 3 bases, J lost 7 bases, and 9 bases stayed unmatched. The CDR3 here is CASSLRGPTMNEQFF. Written as DNA, the CDR3 is TGTGCCAGCAGCTTGAGGGGGCCCACTATGAATGAGCAGTTCTTC.

The chain combines TRBV27 with TRBJ2-3; D remains ambiguous. The CDR3 is 15 residues long. Trimming took 2 bases from V and 3 from J, leaving 12 bases between them. Germline CDR1 is MNHEY and CDR2 is SMNVEV (reference sequence). The CDR3 sequence is CASSLLTTPTDTQYF. The CDR3 DNA follows: TGTGCCAGCAGTTTACTAACGACACCAACAGATACGCAGTATTTT.

As DNA, the CDR3 is TGTGCCAGCAGTTTCGGTCTAGCGGGAGCCCAGTACTTC. This gives the protein CASSFGLAGAQYF. The chain is built from TRBV27 and TRBJ2-7; 10 positions match TRBD2. The junction had 6 bases not matched to a gene; V was cut back by 3 bases and J by 10 bases. This CDR3 has 13 amino acids. Germline-derived CDR1 and CDR2 are MNHEY and SMNVEV (reference sequence).

The V call is TRBV19, the J call TRBJ2-1, with a possible D match to TRBD2 (5 bases). The CDR3 is made up of 14 amino acids. Germline V gene data show CDR1 as LNHDA and CDR2 as SQIVND (reference sequence). The V end was cut by 7 bases, the J end by 6 bases, with 16 bases between. This CDR3 is CASMRPGMINEQFF. In nucleotides, the CDR3 is TGTGCCAGTATGCGCCCGGGGATGATCAATGAGCAGTTCTTC.

This sequence joins TRBV7-6 and TRBJ1-4, with 9 bases lining up with TRBD1. The V gene end was trimmed by 2 bases and the J gene end by 6 bases; junction bases not matched to a gene: 4. The CDR3 extends over 15 amino acids. Germline lookup yields CDR1 SGHVS and CDR2 FNYEAQ. CDR3 nucleotides: TGTGCCAGCAGCTTATCGGACAGGGGTGATGAAAAACTGTTTTTT. This encodes CASSLSDRGDEKLFF.

The genes are TRBV14 and TRBJ2-5; D possibly corresponds to TRBD1 (5 bases). Germline CDR1 is SGHDN and CDR2 is FVKESK. The V end was cut by 0 bases, the J end by 2 bases, with 13 bases between. This CDR3 region has 16 residues. The CDR3, as DNA: TGTGCCAGCAGCCAAGATGAGCAGGGTGGGCAAGAGACCCAGTACTTC. It translates to CASSQDEQGGQETQYF.

DNA for the CDR3: TGTGCCAGCAGGGCAAGAATGAGCGGAAACAATGAGCAGTTCTTC. Protein: CASRARMSGNNEQFF. The V call is TRBV2, the J call TRBJ2-1; D might be TRBD2 (5 bases). The ends were cut back, 6 bases at V and 5 bases at J, with 17 bases in the middle. This CDR3 comprises 15 residues. CDR1 and CDR2 (germline): SNHLY, FYNNEI.

CDR3 amino acids: CATSRDPTGTDTQYF. DNA of the CDR3: TGTGCCACCAGCAGAGATCCGACAGGCACAGATACGCAGTATTTT. J is TRBJ2-3 and V is TRBV15, with D perhaps matching TRBD1 (5 bases). The germline V gene has CDR1 LNHNV and CDR2 YYDKDF (reference sequence). The V and J ends lost 0 bases and 1 base respectively, with 8 bases between them. The CDR3 has 15 amino acids.

Only one count was recorded for this clone. The CDR3, as DNA: TGCAGCGCCTTAGACAGGGGGTATCAAGAGACCCAGTACTTC. Residues: CSALDRGYQETQYF. The chain has TRBV29-1 and TRBJ2-5, with TRBD1 matching 9 bases. Germline lookup yields CDR1 SQVTM and CDR2 ANQGSEA. V dropped 7 bases and J dropped 2; count of bases not matched to a gene: 8. There are 14 residues in the CDR3.

This chain connects TRBV28 to TRBJ1-4; D gene ambiguous. The CDR3 sequence is 15 residues long. Germline V gene data show CDR1 as MDHEN and CDR2 as SYDVKM. The V end lost 5 bases, the J end lost 8 bases, and 18 bases lay between the germline ends. CDR3 region: CASSPLDWGWEKLFF. In DNA form, the CDR3 reads TGTGCCAGCAGTCCACTAGATTGGGGATGGGAAAAACTGTTTTTT. The full variable domain, its missing parts supplied by reference TRBV28 and TRBJ1-4, is DVKVTQSSRYLVKRTGEKVFLECVQDMDHENMFWYRQDPGLGLRLIYFSYDVKMKEKGDIPEGYSVSREKKERFSLILESASTNQTSMYLCASSPLDWGWEKLFFGSGTQLSVL.

The chain is built from TRBV11-3 and TRBJ1-1, with TRBD1 identical over 8 bases. The CDR3 runs to 15 residues. Germline loops: CDR1 SGHNT, CDR2 YENEEA. The V gene end was trimmed by 5 bases and the J gene end by 0 bases; junction bases not matched to a gene: 5. CDR3 sequence reads: CASSLWTGLNTEAFF. Written as DNA, the CDR3 is TGTGCCAGCAGCCTCTGGACAGGGCTGAACACTGAAGCTTTCTTT.

This clone occurred once. V gene TRBV11-2 combines with J gene TRBJ2-3, with D possibly matching TRBD2 (5 bases). Germline V gene lookup returns CDR1 SGHAT and CDR2 FQNNGV. This CDR3 is built from 12 residues. V shed 5 bases and J shed 14 bases, with 17 bases lying between them. The CDR3 DNA follows: TGTGCCAGCAGCCCCGGGGAACCAGCCCGGTATTTT. Its translation is CASSPGEPARYF.

This sequence joins TRBV7-6 and TRBJ2-3; D uncertain. Germline values: CDR1 SGHVS, CDR2 FNYEAQ. This CDR3 comprises 17 residues. Trimming stripped 2 bases from V and 4 bases from J, with 19 bases between. The CDR3: CASSLLVREEWADTQYF. The CDR3 DNA follows: TGTGCCAGCAGCTTATTGGTGAGAGAGGAGTGGGCAGATACGCAGTATTTT.

This clone was seen only once. The chain combines TRBV19 with TRBJ2-1; D perhaps matches TRBD1 (6 bases). The length of the CDR3 is 15 residues. Between the trimmed V and J ends, which lost 3 bases and 2 bases, there was a span of 11 bases. Germline V gene sequence: CDR1 LNHDA, CDR2 SQIVND (reference sequence). CDR3 protein: CASSIYRVPYNEQFF. The CDR3 DNA sequence: TGTGCCAGTAGTATCTACAGGGTGCCCTACAATGAGCAGTTCTTC.

The rearrangement uses TRBV2 and TRBJ1-4; D gene uncertain. V gave up 10 bases and J gave up 6 bases, with 21 bases separating them. The germline gives CDR1 SNHLY, CDR2 FYNNEI. The CDR3 loop spans 15 amino acids. CDR3 coding DNA: TGTGCCATCAATACCGATTTTAATTCGGATGAAAAACTGTTTTTT. Amino acid sequence: CAINTDFNSDEKLFF.

The chain carries TRBV25-1 and TRBJ2-5; the D gene is possibly TRBD2 (5 bases). CDR1 and CDR2 from the germline V gene are MGHDK and SYGVNS. The V and J ends lost 4 bases and 5 bases respectively, with 8 bases between them. The CDR3 spans 12 residues. The CDR3, as DNA: TGTGCCAGCAGTGGCGGGCTGGAGACCCAGTACTTC. Residues: CASSGGLETQYF. The full variable domain, rest sourced from reference TRBV25-1 and TRBJ2-5, is EADIYQTPRYLVIGTGKKITLECSQTMGHDKMYWYQQDPGMELHLIHYSYGVNSTEKGDLSSESTVSRIRTEHFPLTLESARPSHTSQYLCASSGGLETQYFGPGTRLLVL.

The chain recombines TRBV13 with TRBJ2-5; no definite D call. The germline gives CDR1 PRHDT, CDR2 FYEKMQ (reference sequence). The CDR3 loop spans 15 amino acids. Trimming removed 5 bases from V and 4 bases from J, with 17 bases in between. In DNA form, the CDR3 reads TGTGCCAGCAGCGAGAGGTCACGCGTGGGAGAGACCCAGTACTTC. It specifies CASSERSRVGETQYF.

V usage is TRBV7-6 and J usage is TRBJ2-7; D is perhaps TRBD1 (5 bases). The V and J ends lost 0 bases and 1 base respectively, with 10 bases between them. CDR1 is SGHVS, CDR2 FNYEAQ, per germline. The CDR3 length is 15 residues. CDR3 sequence: CASSLAAGKSYEQYF. The CDR3 DNA reads as TGTGCCAGCAGCTTAGCAGCAGGGAAATCCTACGAGCAGTACTTC.

The V call is TRBV5-5, the J call TRBJ1-2; 9 nucleotides agree with TRBD1. The CDR3 runs 15 residues. Unmatched junction bases numbered 10, after V lost 2 bases and J lost 8 bases. Germline lookup yields CDR1 SGHKS and CDR2 YYEKEE (reference sequence). The CDR3: CASSFTGTGTGGYTF. CDR3 DNA sequence: TGTGCCAGCAGCTTCACCGGGACAGGGACGGGCGGCTACACCTTC.

This clone was seen a single time. CDR3 nucleotides: TGTGCCAGCAGCCCAACCGGACAGGGGGACTTTAACTATGGCTACACCTTC. As protein: CASSPTGQGDFNYGYTF. The rearrangement links TRBV13 to TRBJ1-2; 10 nucleotides line up with TRBD1. CDR3 size: 17 residues. With 5 bases clipped from V and 1 base from J, the junction kept 10 bases outside the gene matches. Germline CDR1 PRHDT, CDR2 FYEKMQ (reference sequence).

The rearrangement links TRBV9 to TRBJ2-2, with D perhaps TRBD2 (5 bases). This CDR3 has 14 amino acids. The V gene lost 1 base and the J gene lost 6 bases, with 10 bases spanning the gap. The V gene's germline CDR1 is SGDLS and CDR2 YYNGEE. The CDR3 DNA follows: TGTGCCAGCAGCGTATTTGAGGGCCCCGGGGAGCTGTTTTTT. Encoded protein: CASSVFEGPGELFF.

The rearrangement joins TRBV30 to TRBJ2-3; TRBD2 matches at 15 bases. The CDR3 is 19 residues long. From germline, CDR1 is GTSNPN and CDR2 SVGIG (reference sequence). V trimming: 2 bases; J trimming: 4 bases; junction bases outside the gene matches: 13. The chain's CDR3 is CAWSIPRTSGGAFPDTQYF. CDR3 bases: TGTGCCTGGAGTATCCCACGGACTAGCGGGGGGGCCTTCCCAGATACGCAGTATTTT.

The chain uses TRBV9 and TRBJ2-7; D is unclear. The V end was cut by 0 bases, the J end by 5 bases, with 15 bases between. The CDR3 has 15 amino acids. Germline CDR1 is SGDLS and CDR2 is YYNGEE. In DNA form, the CDR3 reads TGTGCCAGCAGCGTAGACTACTCCCTTACCAACGAGCAGTACTTC. This translates into CASSVDYSLTNEQYF.